Sequencing of this T cell receptor beta chain was carried out in a study of T-cell memory formation after mild COVID-19. In the study overall: There were largely donor-specific TCR clusters.

TCRdb itself ran the 5' RACE reads through MiXCR, one entry per CDR3 protein. The data contain approximately 430,000 distinct CDR3 sequences, around a quarter of them singletons. Deletions cut 5 bases from V and 8 bases from J, with 18 bases between. This CDR3 is 14 amino acids long. Germline assignment: CDR1 SEHNR and CDR2 FQNEAQ (reference sequence). This clonotype was observed a handful of times. The gene calls are TRBV7-9 and TRBJ1-2; D might be TRBD1 (6 bases). Sequenced input: PBMCs or a T cell subset sorted from them (not recorded which). This TCR was sampled from an adult woman who had mild COVID-19 (a few samples of this study predate the infection). Cell type and time point are not known. The CDR3 nucleotides are TGTGCCAGCAGCCCCTCCCAGGGGCTTCTGGGCTACACCTTC. Its translation is CASSPSQGLLGYTF.